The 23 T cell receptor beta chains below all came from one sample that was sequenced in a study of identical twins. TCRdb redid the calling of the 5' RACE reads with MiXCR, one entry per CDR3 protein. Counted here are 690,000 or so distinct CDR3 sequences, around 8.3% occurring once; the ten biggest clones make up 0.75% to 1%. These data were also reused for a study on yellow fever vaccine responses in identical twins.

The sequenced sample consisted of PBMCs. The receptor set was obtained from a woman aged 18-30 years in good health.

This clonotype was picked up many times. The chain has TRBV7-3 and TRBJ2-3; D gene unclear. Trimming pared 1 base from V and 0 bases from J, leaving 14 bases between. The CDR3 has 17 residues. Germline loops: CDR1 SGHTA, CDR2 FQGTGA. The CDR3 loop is CASSLRHSFTSTDTQYF. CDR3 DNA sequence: TGTGCCAGCAGCTTAAGACACAGTTTTACTAGCACAGATACGCAGTATTTT. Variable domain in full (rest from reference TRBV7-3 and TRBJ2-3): GAGVSQTPSNKVTEKGKYVELRCDPISGHTALYWYRQSLGQGPEFLIYFQGTGAADDSGLPNDRFFAVRPEGSVSTLKIQRTERGDSAVYLCASSLRHSFTSTDTQYFGPGTRLTVL.

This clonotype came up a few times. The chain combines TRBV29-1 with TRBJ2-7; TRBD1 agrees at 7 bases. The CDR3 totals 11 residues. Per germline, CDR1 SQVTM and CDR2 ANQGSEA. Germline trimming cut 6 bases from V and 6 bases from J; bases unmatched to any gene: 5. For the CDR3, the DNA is TGCAGCGTCCTGACAGGGCTCGAGCAGTACTTC. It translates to CSVLTGLEQYF.

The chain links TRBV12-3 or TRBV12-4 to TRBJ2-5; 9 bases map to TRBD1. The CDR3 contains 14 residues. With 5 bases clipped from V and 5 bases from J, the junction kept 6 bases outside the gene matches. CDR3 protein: CASSGQGMWETQYF. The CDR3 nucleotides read TGTGCCAGCAGTGGACAGGGGATGTGGGAGACCCAGTACTTC.

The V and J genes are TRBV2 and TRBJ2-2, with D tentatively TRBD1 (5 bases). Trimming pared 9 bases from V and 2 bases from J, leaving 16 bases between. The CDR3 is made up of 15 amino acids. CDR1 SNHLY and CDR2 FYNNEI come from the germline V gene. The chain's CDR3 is CASREGALNTGELFF. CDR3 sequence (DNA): TGTGCCAGTCGAGAAGGGGCACTCAACACCGGGGAGCTGTTTTTT.

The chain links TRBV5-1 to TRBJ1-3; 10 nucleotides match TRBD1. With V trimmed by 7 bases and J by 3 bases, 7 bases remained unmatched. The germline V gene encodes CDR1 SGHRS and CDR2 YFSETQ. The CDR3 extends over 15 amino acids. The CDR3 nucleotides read TGCGCCAGCGCCCGGGACAGGGGAATTGGAAACACCATATATTTT. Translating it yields CASARDRGIGNTIYF.

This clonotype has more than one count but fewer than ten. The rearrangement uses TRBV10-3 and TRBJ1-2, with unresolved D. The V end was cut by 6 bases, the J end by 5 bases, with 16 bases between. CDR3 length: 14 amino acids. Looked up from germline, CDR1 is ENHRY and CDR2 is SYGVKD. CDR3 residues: CAIRLTTQVYGYTF. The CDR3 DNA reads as TGTGCCATCAGGCTTACCACCCAGGTTTATGGCTACACCTTC.

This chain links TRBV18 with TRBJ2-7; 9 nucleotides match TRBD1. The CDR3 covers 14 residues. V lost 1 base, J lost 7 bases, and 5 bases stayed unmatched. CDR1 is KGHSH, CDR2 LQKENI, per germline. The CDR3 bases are TGTGCCAGCTCACCACTCGGGACAGGGTGGGAGCAGTACTTC. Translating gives CASSPLGTGWEQYF. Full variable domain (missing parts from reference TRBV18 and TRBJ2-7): NAGVMQNPRHLVRRRGQEARLRCSPMKGHSHVYWYRQLPEEGLKFMVYLQKENIIDESGMPKERFSAEFPKEGPSILRIQQVVRGDSAAYFCASSPLGTGWEQYFGPGTRLTVT.

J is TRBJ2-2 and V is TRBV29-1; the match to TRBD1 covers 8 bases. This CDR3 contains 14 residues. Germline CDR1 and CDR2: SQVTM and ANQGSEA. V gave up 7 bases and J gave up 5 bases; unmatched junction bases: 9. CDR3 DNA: TGCAGCGCATTAAGGACAGGGAGGACCGGGGAGCTGTTTTTT. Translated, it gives CSALRTGRTGELFF.

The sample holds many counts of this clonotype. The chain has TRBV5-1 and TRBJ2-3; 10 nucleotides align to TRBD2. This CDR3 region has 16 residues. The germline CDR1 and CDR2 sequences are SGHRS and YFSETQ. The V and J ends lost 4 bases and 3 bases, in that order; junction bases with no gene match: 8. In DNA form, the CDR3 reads TGCGCCAGCAGCCTAAGCCCTAGCGGGGGTACAGATACGCAGTATTTT. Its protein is CASSLSPSGGTDTQYF.

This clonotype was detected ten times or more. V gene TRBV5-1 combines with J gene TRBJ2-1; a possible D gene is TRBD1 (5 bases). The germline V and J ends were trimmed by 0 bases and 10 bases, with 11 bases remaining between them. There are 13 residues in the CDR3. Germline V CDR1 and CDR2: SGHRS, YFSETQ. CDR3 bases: TGCGCCAGCAGCTTGGAACGGGCAGGGGAGCAGTTCTTC. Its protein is CASSLERAGEQFF.

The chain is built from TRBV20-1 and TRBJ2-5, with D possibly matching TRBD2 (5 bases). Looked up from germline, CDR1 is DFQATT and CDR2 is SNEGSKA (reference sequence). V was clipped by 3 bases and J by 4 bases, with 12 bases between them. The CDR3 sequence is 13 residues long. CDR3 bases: TGCAGTGCTAGCCGGGATGGTGGAGAGACCCAGTACTTC. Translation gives CSASRDGGETQYF.

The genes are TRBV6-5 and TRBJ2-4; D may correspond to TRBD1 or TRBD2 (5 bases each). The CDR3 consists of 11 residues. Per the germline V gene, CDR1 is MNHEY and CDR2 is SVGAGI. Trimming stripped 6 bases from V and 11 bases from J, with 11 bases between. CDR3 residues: CASSSGRVQYF. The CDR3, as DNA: TGTGCCAGCAGCTCGGGACGGGTTCAGTACTTC.

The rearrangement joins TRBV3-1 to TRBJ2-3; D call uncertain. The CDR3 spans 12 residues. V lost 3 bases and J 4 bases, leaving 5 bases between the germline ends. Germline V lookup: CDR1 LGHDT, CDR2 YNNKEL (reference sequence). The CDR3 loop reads CASSHLPDTQYF. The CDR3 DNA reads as TGTGCCAGCAGCCATTTACCAGATACGCAGTATTTT.

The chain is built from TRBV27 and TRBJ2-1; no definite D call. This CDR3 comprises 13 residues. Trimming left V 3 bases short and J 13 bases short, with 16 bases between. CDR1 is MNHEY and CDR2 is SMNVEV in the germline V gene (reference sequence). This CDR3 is CASSFNRRDPQFF. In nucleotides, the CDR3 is TGTGCCAGCAGTTTCAATCGTAGGGATCCTCAGTTCTTC.

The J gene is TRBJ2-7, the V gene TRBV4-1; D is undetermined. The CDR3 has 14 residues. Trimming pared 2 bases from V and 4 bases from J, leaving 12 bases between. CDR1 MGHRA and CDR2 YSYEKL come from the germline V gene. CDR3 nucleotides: TGCGCCAGCAGCCAACTTCAGAATTCTTACGAGCAGTACTTC. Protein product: CASSQLQNSYEQYF.

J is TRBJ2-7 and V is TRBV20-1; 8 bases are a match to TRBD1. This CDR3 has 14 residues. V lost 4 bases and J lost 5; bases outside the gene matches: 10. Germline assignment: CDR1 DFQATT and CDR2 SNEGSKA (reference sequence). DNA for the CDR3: TGCAGTGCTACCTTGACAGGGGTGAAAAACGAGCAGTACTTC. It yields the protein CSATLTGVKNEQYF.

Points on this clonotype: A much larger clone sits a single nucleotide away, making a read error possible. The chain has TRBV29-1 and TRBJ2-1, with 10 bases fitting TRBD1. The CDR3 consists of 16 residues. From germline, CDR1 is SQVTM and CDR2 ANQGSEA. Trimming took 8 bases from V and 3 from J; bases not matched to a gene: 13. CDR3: CSLEDSGTGVYNEQFF. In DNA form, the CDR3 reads TGCAGCCTCGAAGATTCCGGGACAGGGGTCTACAATGAGCAGTTCTTC.

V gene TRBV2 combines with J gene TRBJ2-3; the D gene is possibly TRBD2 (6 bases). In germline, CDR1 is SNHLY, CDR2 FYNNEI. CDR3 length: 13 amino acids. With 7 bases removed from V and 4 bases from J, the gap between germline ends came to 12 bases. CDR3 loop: CASNRGKSDTQYF. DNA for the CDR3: TGTGCCAGCAACCGGGGGAAGTCAGATACGCAGTATTTT.

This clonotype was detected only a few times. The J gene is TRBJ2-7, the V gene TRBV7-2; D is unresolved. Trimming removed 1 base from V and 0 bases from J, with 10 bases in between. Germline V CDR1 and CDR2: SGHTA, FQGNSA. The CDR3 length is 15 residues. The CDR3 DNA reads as TGTGCCAGCAGCTTAGATACATTCTACTCCTACGAGCAGTACTTC. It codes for CASSLDTFYSYEQYF.

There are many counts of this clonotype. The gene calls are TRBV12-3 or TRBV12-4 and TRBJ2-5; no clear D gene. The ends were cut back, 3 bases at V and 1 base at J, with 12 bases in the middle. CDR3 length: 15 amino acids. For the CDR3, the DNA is TGTGCCAGCAGTTTTGTCCCACTATCCCAAGAGACCCAGTACTTC. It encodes CASSFVPLSQETQYF.

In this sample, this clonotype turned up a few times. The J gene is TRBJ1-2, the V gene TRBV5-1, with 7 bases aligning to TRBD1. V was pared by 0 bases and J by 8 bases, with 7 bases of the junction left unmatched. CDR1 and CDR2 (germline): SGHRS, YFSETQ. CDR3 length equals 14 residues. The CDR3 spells CASSLARQGGGYTF. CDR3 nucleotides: TGCGCCAGCAGCTTGGCGCGACAGGGTGGCGGCTACACCTTC.

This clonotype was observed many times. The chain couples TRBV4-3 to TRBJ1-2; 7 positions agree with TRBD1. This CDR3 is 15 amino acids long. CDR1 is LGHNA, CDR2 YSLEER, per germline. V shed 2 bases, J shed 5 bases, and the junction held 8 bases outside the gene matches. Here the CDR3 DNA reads TGCGCCAGCAGCCAACAAACAGGGGCAGGGTATGGCTACACCTTC. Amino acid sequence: CASSQQTGAGYGYTF.

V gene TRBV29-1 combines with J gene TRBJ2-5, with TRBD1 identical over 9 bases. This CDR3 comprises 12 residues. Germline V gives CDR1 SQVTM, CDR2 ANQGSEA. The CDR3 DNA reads TGCAGTGGGACAGGGAGAGGAGAGACCCAGTACTTC. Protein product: CSGTGRGETQYF.